The rows below give T cell receptor beta chains drawn from one sample of a study of blood T cell repertoires in COVID-19. Produced via immunoSEQ multiplex PCR; TCRdb's table is partial and in-frame only. Here the sample spans approximately 300,000 clones, approximately 90% being singletons. The sequencing input was peripheral blood. All receptors derive from a woman in her twenties or thirties with COVID-19, enrolled during active disease. CDR3s include the opening cysteine and the closing phenylalanine or tryptophan. A D gene is named only where the DNA matches it firmly. Clone size is shown for a subset of rows, as once, few, many or a class of expanded clone.

v_call: TRBV7-2; d_call: NA; cdr3_length: 13; j_call: TRBJ1-2; clone_size: NA; cdr3_aa: CASSLGGVYGYTF; cdr3_nt: TGTGCCAGCAGCTTAGGAGGTGTCTATGGCTACACCTTC
v_call: TRBV7-3; d_call: TRBD1; cdr3_length: 17; j_call: TRBJ2-2; clone_size: NA; cdr3_aa: CASSPPGQGVDTGELFF; cdr3_nt: TGTGCCAGCAGCCCCCCGGGACAGGGGGTTGACACCGGGGAGCTGTTTTTT
v_call: TRBV18; d_call: NA; cdr3_length: 14; j_call: TRBJ1-2; clone_size: NA; cdr3_aa: CASSPLETGSGKAF; cdr3_nt: TGTGCCAGCTCACCACTTGAGACCGGCTCGGGGAAGGCCTTC
v_call: TRBV5-1; d_call: TRBD2; cdr3_length: 18; j_call: TRBJ2-1; clone_size: once; cdr3_aa: CASSLGGASGSLNNEQFF; cdr3_nt: TGCGCCAGCAGCTTGGGGGGAGCTAGCGGGAGTCTCAACAATGAGCAGTTCTTC
v_call: TRBV2; d_call: NA; cdr3_length: 15; j_call: TRBJ2-5; clone_size: NA; cdr3_aa: CASSDMRLNQETQYF; cdr3_nt: TGTGCCAGCAGTGATATGCGGCTCAACCAAGAGACCCAGTACTTC
v_call: TRBV19; d_call: NA; cdr3_length: 13; j_call: TRBJ2-5; clone_size: NA; cdr3_aa: CASRELGRETQYF; cdr3_nt: TGTGCCAGTAGGGAATTGGGGAGAGAGACCCAGTACTTC
v_call: TRBV6-6; d_call: NA; cdr3_length: 13; j_call: TRBJ2-7; clone_size: NA; cdr3_aa: CASQLADAYEQYF; cdr3_nt: TGTGCCAGCCAACTAGCTGATGCCTACGAGCAGTACTTC
v_call: TRBV19; d_call: TRBD1; cdr3_length: 17; j_call: TRBJ1-1; clone_size: NA; cdr3_aa: CASSMVPGQGISPEAFF; cdr3_nt: TGTGCCAGTAGTATGGTCCCGGGACAGGGGATAAGCCCTGAAGCTTTCTTT
v_call: TRBV24-1; d_call: NA; cdr3_length: 13; j_call: TRBJ1-2; clone_size: NA; cdr3_aa: CATSDYRNYGYTF; cdr3_nt: TGTGCCACCAGTGACTACAGAAACTATGGCTACACCTTC
v_call: TRBV7-9; d_call: TRBD1; cdr3_length: 16; j_call: TRBJ1-4; clone_size: NA; cdr3_aa: CASSLAEGAGNEKLFF; cdr3_nt: TGTGCCAGCAGCTTAGCCGAGGGGGCAGGGAATGAAAAACTGTTTTTT
v_call: TRBV13; d_call: NA; cdr3_length: 16; j_call: TRBJ2-3; clone_size: NA; cdr3_aa: CASSLGLIGGSDTQYF; cdr3_nt: TGTGCCAGCAGCTTAGGCCTAATCGGGGGATCGGATACGCAGTATTTT
v_call: TRBV27; d_call: NA; cdr3_length: 13; j_call: TRBJ2-1; clone_size: NA; cdr3_aa: CASSPLAPHEQFF; cdr3_nt: TGTGCCAGCAGTCCCCTAGCCCCCCATGAGCAGTTCTTC
v_call: TRBV7-9; d_call: NA; cdr3_length: 12; j_call: TRBJ2-4; clone_size: NA; cdr3_aa: CASPRGGVIQYF; cdr3_nt: TGTGCCAGCCCAAGGGGGGGAGTCATTCAGTACTTC
v_call: TRBV28; d_call: TRBD1; cdr3_length: 15; j_call: TRBJ2-3; clone_size: NA; cdr3_aa: CASSSRGQPRGTQYF; cdr3_nt: TGTGCCAGCAGTTCCAGGGGGCAGCCCAGGGGTACGCAGTATTTT
v_call: TRBV4-1; d_call: NA; cdr3_length: 17; j_call: TRBJ2-6; clone_size: once; cdr3_aa: CASSRLPHGSGANVLTF; cdr3_nt: TGCGCCAGCAGCCGACTGCCACATGGCTCTGGGGCCAACGTCCTGACTTTC
v_call: TRBV24-1; d_call: TRBD2; cdr3_length: 15; j_call: TRBJ2-1; clone_size: NA; cdr3_aa: CATSEGTSGYNEQFF; cdr3_nt: TGTGCCACCAGTGAAGGGACTAGCGGATACAATGAGCAGTTCTTC
v_call: TRBV7-2; d_call: NA; cdr3_length: 15; j_call: TRBJ2-7; clone_size: NA; cdr3_aa: CASSAVLDPHYEQYF; cdr3_nt: TGTGCCAGCAGCGCCGTACTAGACCCTCACTACGAGCAGTACTTC
v_call: TRBV19; d_call: NA; cdr3_length: 12; j_call: TRBJ1-2; clone_size: few; cdr3_aa: CASQDQGYGYTF; cdr3_nt: TGTGCCAGTCAGGATCAGGGATACGGCTACACCTTC
v_call: TRBV10-3; d_call: TRBD2; cdr3_length: 15; j_call: TRBJ2-2; clone_size: NA; cdr3_aa: CAISGLAGNTGELFF; cdr3_nt: TGTGCCATCAGTGGTCTAGCGGGAAACACCGGGGAGCTGTTTTTT
v_call: TRBV11-2; d_call: TRBD2; cdr3_length: 16; j_call: TRBJ2-5; clone_size: NA; cdr3_aa: CASSSGLAGGVETQYF; cdr3_nt: TGTGCCAGCAGCTCGGGACTAGCGGGAGGGGTGGAGACCCAGTACTTC
v_call: TRBV30; d_call: NA; cdr3_length: 13; j_call: TRBJ1-1; clone_size: NA; cdr3_aa: CAWSVGGNTEAFF; cdr3_nt: TGTGCCTGGAGTGTCGGAGGGAACACTGAAGCTTTCTTT
v_call: TRBV15; d_call: NA; cdr3_length: 14; j_call: TRBJ2-7; clone_size: NA; cdr3_aa: CATSRDYAANEQYF; cdr3_nt: TGTGCCACCAGCAGAGATTATGCGGCGAACGAGCAGTACTTC
v_call: TRBV2; d_call: NA; cdr3_length: 12; j_call: TRBJ2-3; clone_size: NA; cdr3_aa: CASSAVTDTQYF; cdr3_nt: TGTGCCAGCAGTGCGGTTACAGATACGCAGTATTTT
v_call: TRBV19; d_call: TRBD1; cdr3_length: 15; j_call: TRBJ1-1; clone_size: NA; cdr3_aa: CASSPRGQLDTEAFF; cdr3_nt: TGTGCCAGTAGTCCCAGGGGACAGCTCGACACTGAAGCTTTCTTT
v_call: TRBV19; d_call: NA; cdr3_length: 16; j_call: TRBJ2-2; clone_size: NA; cdr3_aa: CASRPHSGARTGELFF; cdr3_nt: TGTGCCAGTAGACCTCATTCAGGGGCCAGGACCGGGGAGCTGTTTTTT
v_call: TRBV19; d_call: NA; cdr3_length: 17; j_call: TRBJ2-4; clone_size: once; cdr3_aa: CASSTLKGQSPKNIQYF; cdr3_nt: TGTGCCAGTAGTACCCTCAAAGGACAGTCCCCCAAAAACATTCAGTACTTC
v_call: TRBV7-9; d_call: TRBD1; cdr3_length: 14; j_call: TRBJ1-1; clone_size: NA; cdr3_aa: CASSTTGYNSEAFF; cdr3_nt: TGTGCCAGCAGTACGACAGGGTATAACTCTGAAGCTTTCTTT
v_call: TRBV7-3; d_call: NA; cdr3_length: 13; j_call: TRBJ2-1; clone_size: NA; cdr3_aa: CASSLKEGNEQFF; cdr3_nt: TGTGCCAGCAGCTTAAAGGAGGGCAATGAGCAGTTCTTC
v_call: TRBV29-1; d_call: TRBD1; cdr3_length: 14; j_call: TRBJ2-2; clone_size: NA; cdr3_aa: CSVRDRANTGELFF; cdr3_nt: TGCAGCGTCCGGGACAGAGCGAACACCGGGGAGCTGTTTTTT
v_call: TRBV10-3; d_call: TRBD1; cdr3_length: 15; j_call: TRBJ2-3; clone_size: NA; cdr3_aa: CAISESTGGMDTQYF; cdr3_nt: TGTGCCATCAGTGAGTCGACAGGGGGAATGGATACGCAGTATTTT
v_call: TRBV5-4; d_call: NA; cdr3_length: 13; j_call: TRBJ1-1; clone_size: NA; cdr3_aa: CASSTGSNTEAFF; cdr3_nt: TGTGCCAGCAGTACAGGTTCGAACACTGAAGCTTTCTTT
v_call: TRBV11-1; d_call: NA; cdr3_length: 13; j_call: TRBJ2-7; clone_size: NA; cdr3_aa: CASSFPGEYEQYF; cdr3_nt: TGTGCCAGCAGCTTCCCAGGGGAGTACGAGCAGTACTTC
v_call: TRBV3-1/TRBV3-2; d_call: NA; cdr3_length: 13; j_call: TRBJ1-1; clone_size: NA; cdr3_aa: CASSYRVSAEAFF; cdr3_nt: TGTGCCAGCAGCTACAGGGTATCAGCAGAAGCTTTCTTT
v_call: TRBV6-6; d_call: NA; cdr3_length: 13; j_call: TRBJ1-1; clone_size: once; cdr3_aa: CASFKSGAGEAFF; cdr3_nt: TGTGCCAGCTTCAAATCAGGGGCAGGTGAAGCTTTCTTT
v_call: TRBV6-5; d_call: NA; cdr3_length: 16; j_call: TRBJ1-4; clone_size: once; cdr3_aa: CASSSRGAGLSEKLFF; cdr3_nt: TGTGCCAGCAGTTCTCGGGGGGCAGGGCTCTCGGAAAAACTGTTTTTT
v_call: TRBV5-6; d_call: TRBD2; cdr3_length: 16; j_call: TRBJ2-1; clone_size: NA; cdr3_aa: CASSLAGSGRGNEQFF; cdr3_nt: TGTGCCAGCAGCTTGGCCGGGAGCGGGAGGGGGAATGAGCAGTTCTTC
v_call: TRBV7-8; d_call: NA; cdr3_length: 13; j_call: TRBJ1-2; clone_size: NA; cdr3_aa: CASSLNRAYGYTF; cdr3_nt: TGTGCCAGCAGCTTAAACAGGGCCTATGGCTACACCTTC
v_call: TRBV2; d_call: NA; cdr3_length: 12; j_call: TRBJ1-1; clone_size: NA; cdr3_aa: CASSERDSEAFF; cdr3_nt: TGTGCCAGCAGTGAAAGGGACTCTGAAGCTTTCTTT
v_call: TRBV6-5; d_call: TRBD2; cdr3_length: 16; j_call: TRBJ2-1; clone_size: NA; cdr3_aa: CASSYRASGRGGEQFF; cdr3_nt: TGTGCCAGCAGTTACAGGGCTAGCGGGAGGGGGGGTGAGCAGTTCTTC
v_call: TRBV4-3; d_call: TRBD2; cdr3_length: 16; j_call: TRBJ2-1; clone_size: NA; cdr3_aa: CASSRRLAGGNNEQFF; cdr3_nt: TGCGCCAGCAGCCGCCGACTAGCGGGAGGAAATAATGAGCAGTTCTTC
v_call: TRBV5-5; d_call: TRBD2; cdr3_length: 16; j_call: TRBJ2-7; clone_size: NA; cdr3_aa: CASSSRGLAGIYEQYF; cdr3_nt: TGTGCCAGCAGCTCAAGGGGACTAGCGGGAATCTACGAGCAGTACTTC
v_call: TRBV6-2/TRBV6-3; d_call: NA; cdr3_length: 15; j_call: TRBJ2-3; clone_size: NA; cdr3_aa: CASSYFGGRSDTQYF; cdr3_nt: TGTGCCAGCAGTTATTTTGGGGGCAGGTCAGATACGCAGTATTTT
v_call: TRBV27; d_call: NA; cdr3_length: 14; j_call: TRBJ2-3; clone_size: NA; cdr3_aa: CASRAMGGPRTQYF; cdr3_nt: TGTGCCAGTAGAGCCATGGGAGGCCCTCGAACGCAGTATTTT
v_call: TRBV6-6; d_call: TRBD2; cdr3_length: 12; j_call: TRBJ2-4; clone_size: NA; cdr3_aa: CASRSDGGIQYF; cdr3_nt: TGTGCCAGCAGATCAGACGGGGGGATTCAGTACTTC
v_call: TRBV10-1; d_call: TRBD2; cdr3_length: 16; j_call: TRBJ2-1; clone_size: NA; cdr3_aa: CASSSGLAGLYNEQFF; cdr3_nt: TGCGCCAGCAGTTCAGGACTAGCGGGCTTGTACAATGAGCAGTTCTTC
v_call: TRBV28; d_call: NA; cdr3_length: 17; j_call: TRBJ1-6; clone_size: NA; cdr3_aa: CASSLGTRSSYNSPLHF; cdr3_nt: TGTGCCAGCAGCTTAGGCACGCGGAGCTCCTATAATTCACCCCTCCACTTT
v_call: TRBV11-2; d_call: NA; cdr3_length: 14; j_call: TRBJ1-1; clone_size: once; cdr3_aa: CASSLGHKNTEAFF; cdr3_nt: TGTGCCAGCAGCCTGGGACATAAGAACACTGAAGCTTTCTTT
v_call: TRBV30; d_call: TRBD1; cdr3_length: 15; j_call: TRBJ1-5; clone_size: once; cdr3_aa: CAWSVGTVLNQPQHF; cdr3_nt: TGTGCCTGGAGTGTAGGGACAGTCCTCAATCAGCCCCAGCATTTT
v_call: TRBV4-3; d_call: NA; cdr3_length: 14; j_call: TRBJ1-2; clone_size: NA; cdr3_aa: CASSQDLQGWGYTF; cdr3_nt: TGCGCCAGCAGCCAAGATTTGCAGGGCTGGGGCTACACCTTC
v_call: TRBV19; d_call: NA; cdr3_length: 16; j_call: TRBJ1-5; clone_size: NA; cdr3_aa: CASSDPRDRIGQPQHF; cdr3_nt: TGTGCCAGTAGTGACCCCCGAGACAGGATAGGGCAGCCCCAGCATTTT
v_call: TRBV7-3; d_call: TRBD2; cdr3_length: 14; j_call: TRBJ2-2; clone_size: NA; cdr3_aa: CASSSLAGTGELFF; cdr3_nt: TGTGCCAGCAGCTCACTAGCGGGAACCGGGGAGCTGTTTTTT
v_call: TRBV7-9; d_call: NA; cdr3_length: 13; j_call: TRBJ1-1; clone_size: NA; cdr3_aa: CASSLGTVTEAFF; cdr3_nt: TGTGCCAGCAGCTTAGGGACAGTCACTGAAGCTTTCTTT
v_call: TRBV5-1; d_call: TRBD1; cdr3_length: 14; j_call: TRBJ2-5; clone_size: NA; cdr3_aa: CASSFYRGQETQYF; cdr3_nt: TGCGCCAGCAGCTTCTACAGGGGGCAAGAGACCCAGTACTTC
v_call: TRBV25-1; d_call: NA; cdr3_length: 16; j_call: TRBJ1-2; clone_size: NA; cdr3_aa: CASRHQAQPSNYGYTF; cdr3_nt: TGTGCCAGCAGACATCAGGCACAGCCTTCTAACTATGGCTACACCTTC
v_call: TRBV29-1; d_call: NA; cdr3_length: 13; j_call: TRBJ2-2; clone_size: NA; cdr3_aa: CSVANRNTGELFF; cdr3_nt: TGCAGCGTTGCCAACAGGAACACCGGGGAGCTGTTTTTT
v_call: TRBV18; d_call: TRBD2; cdr3_length: 15; j_call: TRBJ2-1; clone_size: NA; cdr3_aa: CASHSSGSGGNEQFF; cdr3_nt: TGTGCCAGCCATAGTAGCGGGAGCGGAGGCAATGAGCAGTTCTTC
v_call: TRBV7-3; d_call: TRBD1; cdr3_length: 17; j_call: TRBJ2-1; clone_size: NA; cdr3_aa: CASSLRQGAWREREQFF; cdr3_nt: TGTGCCAGCAGCCTGAGACAGGGGGCCTGGAGGGAACGAGAGCAGTTCTTC